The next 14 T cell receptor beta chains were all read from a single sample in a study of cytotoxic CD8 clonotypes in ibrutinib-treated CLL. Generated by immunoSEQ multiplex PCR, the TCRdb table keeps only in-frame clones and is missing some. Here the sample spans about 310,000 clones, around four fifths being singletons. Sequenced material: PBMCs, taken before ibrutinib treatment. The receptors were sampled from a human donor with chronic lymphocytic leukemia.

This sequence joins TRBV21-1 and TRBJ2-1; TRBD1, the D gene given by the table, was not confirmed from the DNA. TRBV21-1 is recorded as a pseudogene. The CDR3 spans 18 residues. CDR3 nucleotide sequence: TGTGCCAGCAGCAAAGACCCCATCACACAGGACAGGTACAATGAGCAGTTCTTC. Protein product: CASSKDPITQDRYNEQFF.

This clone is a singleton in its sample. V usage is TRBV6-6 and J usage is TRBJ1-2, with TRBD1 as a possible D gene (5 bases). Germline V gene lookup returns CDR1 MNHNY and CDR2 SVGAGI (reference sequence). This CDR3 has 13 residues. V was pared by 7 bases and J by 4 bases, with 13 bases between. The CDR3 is CASTSGAVYGYTF. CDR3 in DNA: TGTGCCAGCACATCCGGGGCAGTCTATGGCTACACCTTC.

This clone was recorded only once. The CDR3 spells CASSVPSSYEQYF. The CDR3, as DNA: TGCGCCAGCAGCGTTCCTAGCAGTTACGAGCAGTACTTC. The chain couples TRBV5-1 to TRBJ2-7, with D possibly matching TRBD2 (5 bases). The CDR3 extends over 13 amino acids. CDR1 is SGHRS, CDR2 YFSETQ, per germline. Trimming left V 4 bases short and J 4 bases short, with 12 bases between.

Here the CDR3 DNA reads TGTGCCAGCACCGCGGGGAGTAGGTCAGGCAATGAGCAGTTCTTC. It specifies CASTAGSRSGNEQFF. The rearrangement joins TRBV9 to TRBJ2-1; tentatively, D is TRBD2 (6 bases). Trimming left V 6 bases short and J 6 bases short, with 19 bases between. CDR1 is SGDLS, CDR2 YYNGEE, per germline. The CDR3 consists of 15 residues.

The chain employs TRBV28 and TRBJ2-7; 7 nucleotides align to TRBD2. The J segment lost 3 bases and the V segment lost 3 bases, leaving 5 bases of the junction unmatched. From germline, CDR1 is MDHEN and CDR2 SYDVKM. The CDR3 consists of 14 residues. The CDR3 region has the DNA TGTGCCAGCAGTTTTTCCGGGACTAACTACGAGCAGTACTTC. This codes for CASSFSGTNYEQYF.

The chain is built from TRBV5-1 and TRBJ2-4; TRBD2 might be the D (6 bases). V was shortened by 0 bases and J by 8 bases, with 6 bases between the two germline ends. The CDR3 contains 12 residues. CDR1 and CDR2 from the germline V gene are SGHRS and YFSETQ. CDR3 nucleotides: TGCGCCAGCAGCTTGGCGGGGGACATTCAGTACTTC. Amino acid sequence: CASSLAGDIQYF.

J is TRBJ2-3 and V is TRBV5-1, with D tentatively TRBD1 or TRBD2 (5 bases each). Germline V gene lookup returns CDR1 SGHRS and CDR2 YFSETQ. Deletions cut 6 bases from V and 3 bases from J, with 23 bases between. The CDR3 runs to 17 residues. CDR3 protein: CASKRDRMGFGTDTQYF. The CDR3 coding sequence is TGCGCCAGCAAAAGGGACCGTATGGGCTTTGGAACAGATACGCAGTATTTT. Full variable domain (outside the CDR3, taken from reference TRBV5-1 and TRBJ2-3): KAGVTQTPRYLIKTRGQQVTLSCSPISGHRSVSWYQQTPGQGLQFLFEYFSETQRNKGNFPGRFSGRQFSNSRSEMNVSTLELGDSALYLCASKRDRMGFGTDTQYFGPGTRLTVL.

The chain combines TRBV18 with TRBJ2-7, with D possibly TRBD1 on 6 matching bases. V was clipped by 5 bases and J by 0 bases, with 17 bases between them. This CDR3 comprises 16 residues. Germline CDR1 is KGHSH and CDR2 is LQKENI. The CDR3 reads CASSTYGTQNSYEQYF. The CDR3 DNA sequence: TGTGCCAGCTCAACCTACGGGACACAAAACTCCTACGAGCAGTACTTC.

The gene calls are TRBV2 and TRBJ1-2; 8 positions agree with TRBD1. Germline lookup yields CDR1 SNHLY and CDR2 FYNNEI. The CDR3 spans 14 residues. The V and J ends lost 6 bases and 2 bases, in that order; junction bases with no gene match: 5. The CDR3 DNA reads TGTGCCAGCAGCTTCAGGACAGGGAACTATGGCTACACCTTC. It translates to CASSFRTGNYGYTF.

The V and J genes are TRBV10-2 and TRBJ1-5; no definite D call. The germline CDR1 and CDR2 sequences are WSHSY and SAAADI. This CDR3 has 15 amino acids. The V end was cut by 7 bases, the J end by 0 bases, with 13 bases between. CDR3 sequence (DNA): TGCGCCAGCAACGAACAGAGGGATAGCAATCAGCCCCAGCATTTT. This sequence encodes CASNEQRDSNQPQHF.

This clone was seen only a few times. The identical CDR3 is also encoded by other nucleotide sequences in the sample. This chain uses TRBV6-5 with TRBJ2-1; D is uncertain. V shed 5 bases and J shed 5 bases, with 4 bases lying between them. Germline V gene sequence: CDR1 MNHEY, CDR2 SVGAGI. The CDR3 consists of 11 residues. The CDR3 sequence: CASSRDNEQFF. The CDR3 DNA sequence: TGTGCCAGCAGTAGAGACAATGAGCAGTTCTTC.

Here the CDR3 DNA reads TGTGCCAGCAGTTTGAGACAGGGGGCTACCGGGGAGCTGTTTTTT. The encoded protein is CASSLRQGATGELFF. V and J are TRBV27 and TRBJ2-2; 10 nucleotides line up with TRBD1. Losses at the gene ends were 3 bases for V and 5 bases for J; bases not matched to a gene: 3. The CDR3 contains 15 residues. Germline CDR1 and CDR2: MNHEY and SMNVEV (reference sequence).

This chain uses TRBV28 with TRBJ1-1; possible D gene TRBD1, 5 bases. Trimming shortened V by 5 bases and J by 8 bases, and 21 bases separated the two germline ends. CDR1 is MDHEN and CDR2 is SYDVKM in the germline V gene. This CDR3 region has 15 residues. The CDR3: CASSKTSGSVGEAFF. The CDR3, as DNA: TGTGCCAGCAGTAAAACTTCAGGGTCCGTAGGAGAAGCTTTCTTT.

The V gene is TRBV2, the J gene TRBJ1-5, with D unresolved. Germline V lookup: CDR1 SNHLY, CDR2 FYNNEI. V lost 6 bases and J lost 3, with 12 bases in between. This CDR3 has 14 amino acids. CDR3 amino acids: CASRAFLFNQPQHF. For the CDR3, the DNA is TGTGCCAGCAGGGCCTTCTTGTTCAATCAGCCCCAGCATTTT.